This entry lists 23 T cell receptor beta chains sequenced from one sample in a study of blood T cell repertoires in COVID-19. The protocol was immunoSEQ multiplex PCR, while the TCRdb copy is restricted to in-frame clones and leaves out a portion. The repertoire holds roughly 100,000 clones, 85% seen once, with 2% to 2.5% in the top ten. Source material: peripheral blood. These receptors were taken from a human donor in a cohort sampled during active COVID-19.

This chain links TRBV4-2 with TRBJ2-3, with 10 bases identical to TRBD2. There are 19 residues in the CDR3. The J segment lost 2 bases and the V segment lost 0 bases, leaving 11 bases of the junction unmatched. Germline lookup yields CDR1 LGHNA and CDR2 YNFKEQ. CDR3 amino acids: CASSQEFLQAGGNTDTQYF. In DNA form, the CDR3 reads TGTGCCAGCAGCCAAGAGTTTCTGCAAGCGGGGGGGAACACAGATACGCAGTATTTT.

The CDR3 bases are TGTGCCAGCAGACTAGCGGGTGCTTTCACAGATACGCAGTATTTT. It specifies CASRLAGAFTDTQYF. This chain joins TRBV6-5 and TRBJ2-3; TRBD2 matches at 9 bases. After removal of 6 bases from V and 2 bases from J, the junction contained 6 bases not matched to a gene. Germline loops: CDR1 MNHEY, CDR2 SVGAGI. The CDR3 extends over 15 amino acids.

This clone showed up just a few times. The V and J genes are TRBV4-2 and TRBJ1-6; unclear D gene. This CDR3 spans 15 amino acids. Per germline, CDR1 LGHNA and CDR2 YNFKEQ. Trimming cost V 0 bases and J 9 bases, with 12 bases left between them. The CDR3 DNA reads TGTGCCAGCAGCCAAGATCGCGTCGGTCCTTCACCCCTCCACTTT. Translated, it gives CASSQDRVGPSPLHF.

This clone was detected once. CDR3 protein: CASSYHLGQQNTGELFF. The CDR3 coding sequence is TGTGCCAGCAGTTACCACTTGGGACAGCAGAACACCGGGGAGCTGTTTTTT. V and J are TRBV6-2 or TRBV6-3 and TRBJ2-2, with TRBD1 matching 7 bases. Losses at the gene ends were 2 bases for V and 1 base for J; bases not matched to a gene: 7. Germline V gene data show CDR1 as MNHEY and CDR2 as SVGEGT. The length of the CDR3 is 17 residues.

This sequence joins TRBV28 and TRBJ1-2; D not resolved. V dropped 8 bases and J dropped 4 bases, with 8 bases sitting between them. The germline V gene has CDR1 MDHEN and CDR2 SYDVKM. The CDR3 is made up of 11 amino acids. DNA for the CDR3: TGTGCCAGCGGCGGACTCTATGGCTACACCTTC. This gives the protein CASGGLYGYTF.

The V call is TRBV30, the J call TRBJ1-1; no definite D call. The V end was cut by 2 bases, the J end by 7 bases, with 8 bases between. This CDR3 has 11 residues. The germline CDR1 and CDR2 sequences are GTSNPN and SVGIG (reference sequence). The CDR3 reads CAWSIPGEAFF. Written as DNA, the CDR3 is TGTGCCTGGAGTATCCCGGGTGAAGCTTTCTTT.

The chain has TRBV5-1 and TRBJ2-3, with 8 bases matching TRBD1. Germline V CDR1 and CDR2: SGHRS, YFSETQ. The CDR3 has 17 residues. The V segment lost 0 bases and the J segment 2 bases; nucleotides outside the gene matches: 8. CDR3 region: CASSLAPTGVSTDTQYF. CDR3 in DNA: TGCGCCAGCAGCTTGGCACCGACAGGGGTCTCCACAGATACGCAGTATTTT.

The V and J genes are TRBV5-1 and TRBJ2-3; 15 bases line up with TRBD2. The J segment lost 3 bases and the V segment lost 4 bases, leaving 9 bases of the junction unmatched. The CDR3 contains 18 residues. Germline-derived CDR1 and CDR2 are SGHRS and YFSETQ. CDR3 nucleotides: TGCGCCAGCAGCGGCTCGGGACTAGCGGGGGGAGGGACAGATACGCAGTATTTT. Protein product: CASSGSGLAGGGTDTQYF.

CDR3 DNA sequence: TGTGCCAGCTCACCCTTCGGACAGGGGGCGTCCTACGAGCAGTACTTC. Residues: CASSPFGQGASYEQYF. J is TRBJ2-7 and V is TRBV18, with 11 bases lining up with TRBD1. The ends lost 3 bases at V and 1 base at J; junction bases unmatched: 5. The CDR3 spans 16 residues. Germline V gives CDR1 KGHSH, CDR2 LQKENI.

By sample fraction, this clone is medium-sized (0.01 to 0.1%). The chain employs TRBV28 and TRBJ2-7, with D possibly being TRBD2 (7 bases). The CDR3 contains 15 residues. V was cut by 3 bases and J by 5 bases, with 17 bases left in between. The germline V gene has CDR1 MDHEN and CDR2 SYDVKM. In DNA, the CDR3 is TGTGCCAGCAGTTTGGCCTTAACAGGGAGGGACGAGCAGTACTTC. Encoded protein: CASSLALTGRDEQYF.

The V call is TRBV20-1, the J call TRBJ2-1, with TRBD2 identical over 9 bases. Trimming took 3 bases from V and 6 from J; bases not matched to a gene: 12. The CDR3 runs to 16 residues. Germline CDR1 and CDR2: DFQATT and SNEGSKA (reference sequence). CDR3 DNA sequence: TGCAGTGCTAGTGATCCTGCAGCGGGAGGAGCCAATGAGCAGTTCTTC. Encoded protein: CSASDPAAGGANEQFF.

The chain is built from TRBV7-2 and TRBJ1-1; TRBD1 agrees at 7 bases. The CDR3 extends over 16 amino acids. The trim removed 3 bases at V and 0 bases at J, leaving 7 bases unmatched. Germline V lookup: CDR1 SGHTA, CDR2 FQGNSA. CDR3 loop: CASSLGTEALNTEAFF. CDR3 DNA sequence: TGTGCCAGCAGCTTGGGGACAGAAGCCTTGAACACTGAAGCTTTCTTT.

The chain carries TRBV5-1 and TRBJ2-7, with TRBD1 as a possible D gene (8 bases). Per germline, CDR1 SGHRS and CDR2 YFSETQ. The CDR3 runs 15 residues. The V and J ends lost 3 bases and 5 bases respectively, with 18 bases between them. The CDR3 spells CASSSTTGGVHEQYF. The CDR3 DNA is TGCGCCAGCAGCTCGACCACAGGGGGGGTCCACGAGCAGTACTTC.

The V gene is TRBV27, the J gene TRBJ1-1, with 8 positions matching TRBD1. CDR1 and CDR2 (germline): MNHEY, SMNVEV (reference sequence). J was trimmed by 6 bases and V by 7 bases; bases with no gene match: 10. This CDR3 contains 14 residues. The CDR3 reads CASTDDRGLSEAFF. The CDR3 DNA is TGTGCCAGCACGGACGACAGGGGTCTATCTGAAGCTTTCTTT.

This clone has just one count. V and J are TRBV7-2 and TRBJ2-5; 7 bases align to TRBD2. The CDR3 runs 14 residues. Germline CDR1 SGHTA, CDR2 FQGNSA. V gave up 4 bases and J gave up 1 base; unmatched junction bases: 3. The CDR3 protein is CASSWGGSQETQYF. The CDR3 coding sequence is TGTGCCAGCAGCTGGGGGGGGAGCCAAGAGACCCAGTACTTC.

This chain connects TRBV30 to TRBJ1-5; D unresolved. V lost 0 bases, J lost 4 bases, and 10 bases lay in between. Germline V gives CDR1 GTSNPN, CDR2 SVGIG (reference sequence). CDR3 size: 14 residues. CDR3 protein: CAWSVQVFNQPQHF. DNA for the CDR3: TGTGCCTGGAGTGTGCAGGTCTTTAATCAGCCCCAGCATTTT.

This sequence joins TRBV7-9 and TRBJ1-6; D may be TRBD1 (6 bases). The germline V gene has CDR1 SEHNR and CDR2 FQNEAQ (reference sequence). The V end lost 4 bases, the J end lost 10 bases, and 8 bases lay between the germline ends. This CDR3 has 12 amino acids. CDR3 sequence (DNA): TGTGCCAGCAGCTACCAGGGGTCACCCCTCCACTTT. It specifies CASSYQGSPLHF.

CDR3 in amino acids: CASSRGQGALKNIQYF. CDR3 bases: TGTGCCAGCAGCCGGGGACAGGGGGCACTTAAAAACATTCAGTACTTC. This chain links TRBV7-9 with TRBJ2-4, with 12 positions matching TRBD1. CDR3 length equals 16 residues. Germline V gene sequence: CDR1 SEHNR, CDR2 FQNEAQ (reference sequence). The ends lost 5 bases at V and 4 bases at J; junction bases unmatched: 6.

This clone was counted a few times. The rearrangement joins TRBV18 to TRBJ2-7; weak D call: TRBD1 (7 bases). The V end was cut by 3 bases, the J end by 5 bases, with 8 bases between. Germline V gene lookup returns CDR1 KGHSH and CDR2 LQKENI. The CDR3 extends over 12 amino acids. As DNA, the CDR3 is TGTGCCAGCTCACCCAGGGGGGACGAGCAGTACTTC. Protein product: CASSPRGDEQYF.

V gene TRBV4-1 combines with J gene TRBJ2-7; D may be TRBD2 (6 bases). This CDR3 comprises 15 residues. The germline V gene has CDR1 MGHRA and CDR2 YSYEKL. Trimming stripped 1 base from V and 0 bases from J, with 10 bases between. In DNA form, the CDR3 reads TGCGCCAGCAGCCAAGCAGGGCGGGGCTCCTACGAGCAGTACTTC. It encodes CASSQAGRGSYEQYF.

V gene TRBV5-1 combines with J gene TRBJ2-7, with TRBD1 matching over 9 bases. The CDR3 sequence is 14 residues long. The ends lost 4 bases at V and 3 bases at J; junction bases unmatched: 5. CDR1 is SGHRS, CDR2 YFSETQ, per germline. For the CDR3, the DNA is TGCGCCAGCAGCATACCGGGACAGGGCTACGAGCAGTACTTC. Translated, it gives CASSIPGQGYEQYF.

The chain links TRBV20-1 to TRBJ2-5; D perhaps matches TRBD2 (6 bases). V lost 3 bases and J 2 bases, leaving 13 bases between the germline ends. Germline CDR1 reads DFQATT; CDR2 reads SNEGSKA (reference sequence). This CDR3 is 14 amino acids long. CDR3 nucleotide sequence: TGCAGTGCTAGTTGGCGGGACGAGCAAGAGACCCAGTACTTC. This translates into CSASWRDEQETQYF.

This sequence joins TRBV7-9 and TRBJ1-5; D perhaps matches TRBD1 (6 bases). In germline, CDR1 is SEHNR, CDR2 FQNEAQ (reference sequence). The CDR3 covers 14 residues. The ends were cut back, 5 bases at V and 4 bases at J, with 12 bases in the middle. Here the CDR3 reads CASSLRGNNQPQHF. CDR3 nucleotide sequence: TGTGCCAGCAGCCTCAGGGGAAATAATCAGCCCCAGCATTTT.